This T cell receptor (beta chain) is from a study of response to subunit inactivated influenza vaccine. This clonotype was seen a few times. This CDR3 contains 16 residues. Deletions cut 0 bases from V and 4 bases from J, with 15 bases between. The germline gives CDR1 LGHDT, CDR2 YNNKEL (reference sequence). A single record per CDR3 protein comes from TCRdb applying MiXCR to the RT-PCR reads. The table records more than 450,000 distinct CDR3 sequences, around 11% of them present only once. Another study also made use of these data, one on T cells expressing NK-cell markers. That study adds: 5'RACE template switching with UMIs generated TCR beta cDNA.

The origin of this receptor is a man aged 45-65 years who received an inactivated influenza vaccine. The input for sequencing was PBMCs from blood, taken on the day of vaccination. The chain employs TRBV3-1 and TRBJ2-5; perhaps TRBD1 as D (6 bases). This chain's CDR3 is CASSQEIQGAVETQYF. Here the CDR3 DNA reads TGTGCCAGCAGCCAAGAAATACAGGGAGCGGTAGAGACCCAGTACTTC.